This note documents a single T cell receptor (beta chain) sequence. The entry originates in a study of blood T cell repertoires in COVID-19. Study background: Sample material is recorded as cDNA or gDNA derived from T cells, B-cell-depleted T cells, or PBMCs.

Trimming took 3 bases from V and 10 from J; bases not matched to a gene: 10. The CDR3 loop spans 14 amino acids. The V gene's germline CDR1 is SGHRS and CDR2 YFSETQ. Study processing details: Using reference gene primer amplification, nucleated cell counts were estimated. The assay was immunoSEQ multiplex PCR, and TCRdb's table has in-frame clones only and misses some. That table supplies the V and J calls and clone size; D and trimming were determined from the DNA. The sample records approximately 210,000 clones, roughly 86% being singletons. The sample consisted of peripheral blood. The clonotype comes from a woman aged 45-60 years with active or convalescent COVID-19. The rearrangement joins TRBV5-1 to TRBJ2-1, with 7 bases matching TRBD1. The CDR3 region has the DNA TGCGCCAGCAGCTCGGGACAGCCCCTTCCGGAGCAGTTCTTC. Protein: CASSSGQPLPEQFF.